Listed below are T cell receptor beta chains from one sample, sequenced in a study of post-analysis software for immune sequencing data. One entry per CDR3 protein results from TCRdb running MiXCR on the PCR reads. Of about 620,000 distinct CDR3 sequences listed, roughly two fifths are singletons. The material sequenced was blood. Receptor source: a girl aged 5-17 years with multiple sclerosis. The CDR3 runs from the conserved cysteine through the conserved F or W. The order of the fields is clone size, J gene, CDR3 length, V gene, D gene, CDR3 protein, CDR3 DNA. A D gene is named only where the DNA matches it firmly. Clone size is given for some rows only: seen once, a few or many times, or a class if the clone is expanded.

. TRBJ2-6 15 TRBV2 . CASTQRESGANVLTF TGTGCCAGCACCCAAAGGGAATCTGGGGCCAACGTCCTGACTTTC
. TRBJ1-2 17 TRBV27 TRBD1 CASSPMGTGLRDYGYTF TGTGCCAGCAGCCCTATGGGGACAGGGTTAAGGGACTATGGCTACACCTTC
. TRBJ2-1 14 TRBV12-3/TRBV12-4 TRBD2 CASRSGRWGDEQFF TGTGCCAGCAGGAGCGGGAGATGGGGCGATGAGCAGTTCTTC
many TRBJ2-7 14 TRBV20-1 TRBD2 CSASLEREPYEQYF TGCAGTGCTAGCTTAGAGCGGGAGCCCTACGAGCAGTACTTC
. TRBJ1-5 12 TRBV12-3/TRBV12-4 . CASSNPNQPQHF TGTGCCAGCAGTAATCCCAATCAGCCCCAGCATTTT
. TRBJ1-2 13 TRBV6-6 . CASRYSYFYGYTF TGTGCCAGCAGGTACTCGTATTTCTATGGCTACACCTTC
. TRBJ2-7 14 TRBV29-1 . CSVLPRGANYEQYF TGCAGCGTTCTACCCCGTGGGGCCAATTACGAGCAGTACTTC
. TRBJ2-1 17 TRBV15 . CATSRDWGASTYNEQFF TGTGCCACCAGCAGAGATTGGGGGGCTAGCACCTACAATGAGCAGTTCTTC
. TRBJ1-1 15 TRBV15 . CATSSEGSPGTEAFF TGTGCCACCAGCAGCGAGGGAAGTCCAGGGACTGAAGCTTTCTTT
. TRBJ1-4 17 TRBV7-9 TRBD1 CASSAGQGQLSNEKLFF TGTGCCAGCAGCGCGGGACAGGGCCAGTTGAGTAATGAAAAACTGTTTTTT
once TRBJ2-3 17 TRBV6-1 . CASSGRGTSRPGVTQYF TGTGCCAGCAGTGGACGAGGGACTTCCCGACCCGGAGTAACGCAGTATTTT
. TRBJ1-4 13 TRBV5-1 . CASTNGGDEKLFF TGCGCCAGCACCAACGGGGGCGATGAAAAACTGTTTTTT
. TRBJ2-7 13 TRBV28 TRBD1 CASRGTGGLEQYF TGTGCCAGCAGGGGGACAGGGGGTCTCGAGCAGTACTTC
. TRBJ1-2 15 TRBV4-1 . CASSQVIGTGDGYTF TGCGCCAGCAGCCAAGTTATCGGGACGGGGGATGGCTACACCTTC
. TRBJ2-5 13 TRBV20-1 . CSARVDGSETQYF TGCAGTGCTAGAGTGGATGGTTCGGAGACCCAGTACTTC
few TRBJ2-7 13 TRBV20-1 . CSANSEATYEQYF TGCAGTGCTAACAGCGAAGCAACCTACGAGCAGTACTTC
. TRBJ2-4 13 TRBV12-3/TRBV12-4 . CASSSDPNGIQYF TGTGCCAGCAGCTCCGACCCGAACGGCATTCAGTACTTC
few TRBJ2-1 16 TRBV7-2 TRBD2 CASSFFLAGAYNEQFF TGTGCCAGCAGCTTCTTCCTAGCGGGGGCTTACAATGAGCAGTTCTTC
few TRBJ2-3 15 TRBV20-1 . CSARVPGLYTDTQYF TGCAGTGCTAGAGTACCGGGACTGTACACAGATACGCAGTATTTT
few TRBJ2-1 15 TRBV7-9 . CASTLMVWKNNEQFF TGTGCCAGCACCCTTATGGTATGGAAAAACAATGAGCAGTTCTTC
. TRBJ2-1 11 TRBV24-1 . CATSVGNEQFF TGTGCCACCAGTGTAGGCAATGAGCAGTTCTTC
few TRBJ2-7 13 TRBV7-6 . CASSLALRYEQYF TGTGCCAGCAGCTTAGCACTCCGCTACGAGCAGTACTTC
few TRBJ2-6 21 TRBV11-1 . CASSLVGGRNSFYSGANVLTF TGTGCCAGCAGCTTAGTAGGGGGGCGAAACAGTTTCTACTCTGGGGCCAACGTCCTGACTTTC
. TRBJ2-6 16 TRBV4-1 . CASSQVGGAGANVLTF TGCGCCAGCAGCCAAGTGGGGGGCGCTGGGGCCAACGTCCTGACTTTC
few TRBJ2-1 15 TRBV12-3/TRBV12-4 TRBD2 CASRPSGTSGNEQFF TGTGCCAGCAGGCCGTCCGGGACTAGCGGCAATGAGCAGTTCTTC
few TRBJ2-5 15 TRBV15 . CATSRAWGRQETQYF TGTGCCACCAGCAGAGCATGGGGTAGACAAGAGACCCAGTACTTC
few TRBJ2-1 18 TRBV7-6 . CASSLNEGNSRIGYEQFF TGTGCCAGCAGCTTAAACGAAGGGAATAGCCGAATAGGCTATGAGCAGTTCTTC
. TRBJ2-1 16 TRBV12-3/TRBV12-4 TRBD2 CASSLATGGRYNEQFF TGTGCCAGCAGTTTAGCGACGGGAGGAAGGTACAATGAGCAGTTCTTC
few TRBJ2-7 12 TRBV20-1 . CSARGDFYEQYF TGCAGTGCTAGGGGGGACTTCTACGAGCAGTACTTC
. TRBJ2-5 18 TRBV5-1 TRBD2 CASSLGPLAGVYQETQYF TGCGCCAGCAGCTTGGGGCCACTAGCGGGAGTGTATCAAGAGACCCAGTACTTC
few TRBJ2-7 12 TRBV12-3/TRBV12-4 . CAGRLGSYEQYF TGTGCCGGAAGGTTAGGGTCCTACGAGCAGTACTTC
few TRBJ2-7 15 TRBV6-5 . CVSRPPGPIGYEQYF TGTGTCAGCAGGCCACCGGGACCCATAGGCTACGAGCAGTACTTC
. TRBJ1-4 14 TRBV29-1 . CSALMDTANEKLFF TGCAGCGCCCTGATGGACACAGCTAATGAAAAACTGTTTTTT
. TRBJ1-5 17 TRBV7-9 TRBD1 CASSPGQAGEANQPQHF TGTGCCAGCAGCCCCGGACAGGCCGGAGAGGCCAATCAGCCCCAGCATTTT
few TRBJ2-4 10 TRBV20-1 . CSARDREQYF TGCAGTGCTAGAGATCGGGAGCAGTACTTC
. TRBJ2-7 15 TRBV7-4 . CAGSSHQTGKDEQYF TGTGCCGGCAGCTCGCACCAAACAGGGAAGGACGAGCAGTACTTC
. TRBJ1-6 15 TRBV30 TRBD1 CAWGTGTSYNSPLHF TGTGCCTGGGGGACAGGGACCTCCTATAATTCACCCCTCCACTTT
. TRBJ2-7 15 TRBV27 TRBD1 CASRKQGGDSYEQYF TGTGCCAGCAGAAAACAGGGGGGAGACTCCTACGAGCAGTACTTC
few TRBJ1-1 14 TRBV12-3/TRBV12-4 TRBD1 CASSSTGQVTEAFF TGTGCCAGCAGTTCGACGGGACAGGTTACTGAAGCTTTCTTT
few TRBJ1-6 17 TRBV7-9 . CASSSAGRSLRDSPLHF TGTGCCAGCAGCTCCGCAGGACGGTCCCTCCGGGATTCACCCCTCCACTTT
. TRBJ2-3 16 TRBV4-2 . CASSRLTGRDSDTQYF TGTGCCAGCAGCCGATTGACAGGGAGGGACTCAGATACGCAGTATTTT
. TRBJ1-2 13 TRBV5-5 . CASSLLGPAGYTF TGTGCCAGCAGCTTGTTAGGCCCGGCCGGCTACACCTTC
few TRBJ2-3 16 TRBV4-1 . CASSQGRGTITDTQYF TGCGCCAGCAGCCAAGGTCGTGGGACAATCACAGATACGCAGTATTTT
few TRBJ2-5 17 TRBV4-1 . CASRHELGVYSYNEQYF TGCGCCAGCAGGCACGAGCTCGGTGTGTATTCCTACAATGAGCAGTACTTC
few TRBJ2-7 15 TRBV5-1 . CASSLTRSSYNEQYF TGCGCCAGCAGCTTGACCAGAAGCTCCTACAATGAGCAGTACTTC
. TRBJ2-5 15 TRBV5-4 TRBD1 CASSGAGTAEETQYF TGTGCCAGCAGCGGGGCCGGGACAGCTGAAGAGACCCAGTACTTC
. TRBJ2-1 13 TRBV25-1 . CASSPIVVGEQFF TGTGCCAGCAGTCCCATTGTAGTGGGTGAGCAGTTCTTC
. TRBJ2-7 14 TRBV5-1 . CASSLGIQGNEQYF TGCGCCAGCAGCTTGGGAATCCAGGGGAACGAGCAGTACTTC